This paragraph covers one T cell receptor (beta chain) sequence. Its binding antigen is unknown. No base qualities exist here, and no much larger clone lies one base off it. The source of the sample is a study of immune characteristics of hereditary and idiopathic chronic pancreatitis. Study-wide context: Local immune cells and TCRbeta repertoires in the pancreas were profiled in this study for hereditary and idiopathic chronic pancreatitis, with control organ donor pancreases used for comparison. TCRbeta sequencing included 4 or 5 control pancreases, roughly 7 pancreases with hereditary chronic pancreatitis and roughly six pancreases with idiopathic chronic pancreatitis. The gDNA-based approach was selected because minimal in vitro experimental manipulation of pancreas-infiltrating T cells was involved. What the work shows at the level of the full study, not this receptor alone: Patient tissue was available only at the time of TPIAT, so disease duration differences may have influenced immune findings. Compared with controls, both chronic pancreatitis groups had significantly higher TCRbeta repertoire diversity and lower clonality. Numbers of productive TCR rearrangements correlated positively with disease severity scores among 10 to 15 chronic pancreatitis patients. Chronic pancreatitis caused by alcohol use was excluded from the study. Hereditary and idiopathic chronic pancreatitis differed in Vbeta-Jbeta gene family usage, including TRBV10, TRBV19, TRBV23 and TRBV5.

Library preparation used the immunoSEQ multiplex PCR assay. From pancreatic genomic DNA, the TCRbeta CDR3 region along with adjacent sequences was amplified and then sequenced. Turning to the authors' computational methods: Repertoire diversity was measured as a mean normalized Shannon-Wiener index, alongside productive clonality and productive rearrangement counts. Control and chronic pancreatitis repertoire metrics were compared with the nonparametric Mann-Whitney U test. A shared clonotype was defined as a CDR3beta sequence with the same amino acid composition and length across subjects. The table was pulled from immuneACCESS by TCRdb, which kept in-frame rearrangements only. Such tables lose some clones; where checked, under half of the loss comes from unresolved V genes, and the rest has no known cause. That table supplies the V and J calls and clone size; D and trimming were determined from the DNA. This sample is represented by about 6,000 clones; approximately 80% of them were singletons. The biggest ten clones account for around 7.8% of the sample.

Chronic pancreatitis pancreas tissue was obtained from patients undergoing total pancreatectomy with islet autotransplantation (TPIAT). No known history of diabetes was present in the included chronic pancreatitis patients. Genomic DNA was extracted directly from bulk pancreas tissue, without T cell sorting, for TCRbeta sequencing. Pancreas tissues were collected consecutively from patients and organ donors at two US centers. CDR1 and CDR2 are read off the germline V gene (reference sequence) as MNHEY and SMNVEV. There are 14 amino acids in the CDR3, from cysteine to phenylalanine inclusive. Kept here is only the CDR3 DNA, which spans 42 bases and is read in frame from base 1. V is reduced by 3 bases and J by 4 bases, leaving a spacing of 12 bases between them.

Sequencing input: pancreas tissue with hereditary chronic pancreatitis. The V and J segments used are TRBV27 and TRBJ1-1; the D gene is unclear. The receptor comes from a human donor with chronic pancreatitis. CDR3 loop: CASSFQLSATEAFF. In nucleotides, the sequence is TGTGCCAGCAGTTTCCAGTTATCGGCCACTGAAGCTTTCTTT.